This T cell receptor beta chain derives from a study of T cell responses to AZD1222 COVID-19 vaccine. Study-level findings and limits: Spike was spanned by vaccine-associated CD4 TCRs, with dominance at 160-218 and 743-854. Most donors were white British and more were female, and clonal diversity was possibly underestimated. Of spike-specific TCRs, nearly half reportedly target regions left unmutated in variants. Repertoire collection took place solely once the T cell response had peaked.

Germline-derived CDR1 and CDR2 are SNHLY and FYNNEI. The CDR3 is 13 residues long. The germline V and J ends were trimmed by 5 bases and 1 base, with 6 bases remaining between them. For this clone: No antigen is known for it.

Profiling relied on immunoSEQ multiplex PCR, and the TCRdb table lists in-frame clones only, not all of them. The table has approximately 130,000 clones, approximately 88% seen once. V usage is TRBV2 and J usage is TRBJ1-5; D might be TRBD1 (6 bases). This receptor was taken from an adult who received the AZD1222 COVID-19 vaccine. The sequences come from peripheral blood, collected 28 days after the second AZD1222 dose. The CDR3 protein is CASSQGSNQPQHF. The CDR3 DNA sequence: TGTGCCAGCAGTCAGGGGAGCAATCAGCCCCAGCATTTT.